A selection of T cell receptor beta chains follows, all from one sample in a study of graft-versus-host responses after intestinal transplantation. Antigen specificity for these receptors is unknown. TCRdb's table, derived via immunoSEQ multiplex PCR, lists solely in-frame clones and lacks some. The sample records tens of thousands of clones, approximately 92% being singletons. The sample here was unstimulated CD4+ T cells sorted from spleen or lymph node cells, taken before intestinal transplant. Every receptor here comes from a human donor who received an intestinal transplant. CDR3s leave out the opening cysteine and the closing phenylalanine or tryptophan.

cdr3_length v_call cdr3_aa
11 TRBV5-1 ASSLGAGDEQF
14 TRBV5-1 ASSFKARPLSYEQY
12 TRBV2 ASTGKGGTGELF
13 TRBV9 ASSATGRAYNEQF
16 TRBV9 ASSVEGLAGDLLDEQY
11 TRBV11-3 ASSLWGSTEAF
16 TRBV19 ASSSLAAEERHTDTQY
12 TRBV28 ASSVLAVTDTQY
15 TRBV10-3 AISDPARGLSNQPQH
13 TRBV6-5 ASRTRTSGRNEQY
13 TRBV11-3 ASSRLGQGNYEQY
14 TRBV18 ASSPSNWGMNTEAF
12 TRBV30 AWSVPWRWNEQF
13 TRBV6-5 ASSSGGRDNQPQH
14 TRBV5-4 ASSLAGVSTGYEQY
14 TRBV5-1 ASSLSTWTPAGEQF
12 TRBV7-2 ASSLALEGYEQY
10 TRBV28 ASSLLREGYT
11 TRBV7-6 ASSPGFTQPQH
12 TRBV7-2 ASSLGDFYNEQF
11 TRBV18 ASSTSSGGTQY
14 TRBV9 ASGRNTDRPGEKLF
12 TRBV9 ASSVGASLYEQY